This T cell receptor (beta chain) was sequenced in a study of cytomegalovirus exposure and HLA in healthy donors. PCR employed 60 Vbeta and 13 Jbeta primers. Here immunoSEQ multiplex PCR was the method, and the copy in TCRdb shows in-frame clones only, minus some. The top ten hold 2% to 2.5% of the sample, which has roughly 99,000 clones, 81% seen once. There are 13 residues in the CDR3. Germline CDR1 reads SGHDT; CDR2 reads YYEEEE. Trimming took 4 bases from V and 2 from J, leaving 9 bases between them. On this clone itself: Its specificity is unknown.

Study-wide findings and caveats: Presence/absence comparisons presumed near-even sequencing depth among donors. The study labeled 150 to 200 TCR beta chains cytomegalovirus-associated.

The rearrangement links TRBV5-6 to TRBJ1-2; a weak D match, TRBD1 (6 bases). The TCR originated in a man aged 30 to 45 in good health and CMV-seronegative. Sample: PBMCs. The DNA of the CDR3 is TGTGCCAGCAGCACTGGACAGAACTATGGCTACACCTTC. This sequence encodes CASSTGQNYGYTF.